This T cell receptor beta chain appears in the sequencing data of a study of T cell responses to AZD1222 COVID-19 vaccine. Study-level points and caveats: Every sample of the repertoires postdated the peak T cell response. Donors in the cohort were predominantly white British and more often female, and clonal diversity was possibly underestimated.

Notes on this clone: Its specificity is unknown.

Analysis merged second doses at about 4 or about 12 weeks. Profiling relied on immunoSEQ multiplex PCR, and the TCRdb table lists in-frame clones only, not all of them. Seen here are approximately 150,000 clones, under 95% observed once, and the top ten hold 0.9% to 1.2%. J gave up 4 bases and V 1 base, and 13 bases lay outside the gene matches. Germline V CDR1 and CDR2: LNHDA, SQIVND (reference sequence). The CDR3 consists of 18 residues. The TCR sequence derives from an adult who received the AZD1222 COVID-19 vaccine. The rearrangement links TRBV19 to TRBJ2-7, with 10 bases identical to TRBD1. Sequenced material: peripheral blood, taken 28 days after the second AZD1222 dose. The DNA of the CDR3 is TGTGCCAGTAGTATAGCCTTCTCCGGGACAGGGGTCTCGTACGAGCAGTACTTC. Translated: CASSIAFSGTGVSYEQYF.